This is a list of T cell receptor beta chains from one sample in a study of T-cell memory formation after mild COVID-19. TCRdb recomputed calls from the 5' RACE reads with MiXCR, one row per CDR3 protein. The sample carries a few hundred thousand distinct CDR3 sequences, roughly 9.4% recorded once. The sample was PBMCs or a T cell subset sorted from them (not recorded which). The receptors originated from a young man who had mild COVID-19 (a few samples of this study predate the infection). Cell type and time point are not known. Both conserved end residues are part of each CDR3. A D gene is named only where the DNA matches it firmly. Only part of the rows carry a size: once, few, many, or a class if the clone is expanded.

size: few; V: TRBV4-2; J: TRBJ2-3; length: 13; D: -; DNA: TGTGCCAGCAGCCAAGCTTACACAGATACGCAGTATTTT; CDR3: CASSQAYTDTQYF
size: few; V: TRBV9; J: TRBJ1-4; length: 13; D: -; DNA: TGTGCCAGCAGCACCCGGACGGGGGAAAAACTGTTTTTT; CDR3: CASSTRTGEKLFF
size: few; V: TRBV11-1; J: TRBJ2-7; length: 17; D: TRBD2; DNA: TGTGCCAGCAGCTTTTTGTCGCCTAGCGGGCGGCCCTACGAGCAGTACTTC; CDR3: CASSFLSPSGRPYEQYF
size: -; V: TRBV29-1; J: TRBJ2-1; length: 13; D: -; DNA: TGCAGCGTTGAAGGTCACCCCGGGAATGAGCAGTTCTTC; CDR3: CSVEGHPGNEQFF
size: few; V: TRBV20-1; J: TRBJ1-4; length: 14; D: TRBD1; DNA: TGCAGTGCACTGAACAGGGGGCTTAATGAAAAACTGTTTTTT; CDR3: CSALNRGLNEKLFF
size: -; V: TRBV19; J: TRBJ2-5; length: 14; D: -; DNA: TGTGCCAGTAGTATATCCAGGGAAAGGGGGATCCAGTACTTC; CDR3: CASSISRERGIQYF
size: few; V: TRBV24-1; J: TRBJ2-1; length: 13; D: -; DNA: TGTGCCACCAGTGACAGACTGGGGTATGAGCAGTTCTTC; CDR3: CATSDRLGYEQFF
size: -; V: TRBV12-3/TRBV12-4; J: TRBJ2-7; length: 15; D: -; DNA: TGTGCCAGCAGTTTGTCGCCGGGGACAATCTACGAGCAGTACTTC; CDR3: CASSLSPGTIYEQYF
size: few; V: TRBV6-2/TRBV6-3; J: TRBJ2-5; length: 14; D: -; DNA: TGTGCCAGCAGTTACGGGGGGGCGTACGAGACCCAGTACTTC; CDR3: CASSYGGAYETQYF
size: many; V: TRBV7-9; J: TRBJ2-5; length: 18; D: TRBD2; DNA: TGTGCCAGCAGCCAAAGGGGTCTAGCGGGGGAGAACCAAGAGACCCAGTACTTC; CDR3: CASSQRGLAGENQETQYF
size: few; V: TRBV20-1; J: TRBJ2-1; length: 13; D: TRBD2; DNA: TGCAGTGCTTCCACTAGCGGGGTGAATGAGCAGTTCTTC; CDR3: CSASTSGVNEQFF
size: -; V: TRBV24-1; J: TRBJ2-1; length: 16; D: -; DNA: TGTGCCACCAGTGATTCATCACTACATCGGGGCAATGAGCAGTTCTTC; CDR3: CATSDSSLHRGNEQFF
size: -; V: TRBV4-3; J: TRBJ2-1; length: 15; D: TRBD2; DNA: TGCGCCAGCAGCCAAAAGGCTAGCGGGGGGAATGAGCAGTTCTTC; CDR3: CASSQKASGGNEQFF
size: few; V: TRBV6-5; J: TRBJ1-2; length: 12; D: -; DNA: TGTGCCAGCAGAGGGGTGGACTATGGCTACACCTTC; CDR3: CASRGVDYGYTF
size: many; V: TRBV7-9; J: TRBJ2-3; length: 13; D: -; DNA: TGTGCCAGCAGCTTCGAGGGCACAGATACGCAGTATTTT; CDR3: CASSFEGTDTQYF
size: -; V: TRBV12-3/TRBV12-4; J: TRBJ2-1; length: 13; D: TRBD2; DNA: TGTGCCAGCAGTCCGGGACTAGCGAGTGAGCAGTTCTTC; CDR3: CASSPGLASEQFF
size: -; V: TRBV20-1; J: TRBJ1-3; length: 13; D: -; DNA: TGCAGTGCTAGTGTAGGGGTCCGGAACACCATATATTTT; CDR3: CSASVGVRNTIYF
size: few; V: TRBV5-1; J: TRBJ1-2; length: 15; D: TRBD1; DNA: TGCGCCAGCAGCTTGGCCCCGGGGACAGGGGATGGCTACACCTTC; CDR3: CASSLAPGTGDGYTF
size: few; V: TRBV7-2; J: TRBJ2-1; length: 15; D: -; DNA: TGTGCCAGCAGCTTAGCGGGGTGGCAGTACAATGAGCAGTTCTTC; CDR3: CASSLAGWQYNEQFF
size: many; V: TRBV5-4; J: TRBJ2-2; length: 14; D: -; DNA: TGTGCCAGCACCCGGGACAAGAACACCGGGGAGCTGTTTTTT; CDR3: CASTRDKNTGELFF
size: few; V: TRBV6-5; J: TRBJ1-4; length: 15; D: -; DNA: TGTGCCAGCAGCCCCCTGTGGGGGCGCGGTGAAAAACTGTTTTTT; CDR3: CASSPLWGRGEKLFF
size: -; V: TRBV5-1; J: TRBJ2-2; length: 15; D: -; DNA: TGCGCCAGCAGCTTGCGGGGCCCTGACACCGGGGAGCTGTTTTTT; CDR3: CASSLRGPDTGELFF
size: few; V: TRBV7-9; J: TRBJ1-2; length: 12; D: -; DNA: TGTGCCAGCGTTCGCACTAACTATGGCTACACCTTC; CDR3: CASVRTNYGYTF
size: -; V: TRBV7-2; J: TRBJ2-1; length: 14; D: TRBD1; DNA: TGTGCCAGCAGCTTAAAAGACAGGGGGCGCCGGCAGTTCTTC; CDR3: CASSLKDRGRRQFF
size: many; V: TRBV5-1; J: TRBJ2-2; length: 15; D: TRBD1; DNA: TGCGCCAGCAGCTTGGGACAGGGGCACACCGGGGAGCTGTTTTTT; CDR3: CASSLGQGHTGELFF
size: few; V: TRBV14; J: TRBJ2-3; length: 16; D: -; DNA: TGTGCCAGCAGCCAAGGAGTTGGCGGTAGCACAGATACGCAGTATTTT; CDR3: CASSQGVGGSTDTQYF
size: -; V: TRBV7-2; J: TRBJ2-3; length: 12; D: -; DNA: TGTGCCAGCAGCTTATGGCTAGATACGCAGTATTTT; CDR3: CASSLWLDTQYF
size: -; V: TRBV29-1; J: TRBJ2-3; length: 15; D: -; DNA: TGCAGCGTCCAAGGGGAGGACGAGCAAGCAGATACGCAGTATTTT; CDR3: CSVQGEDEQADTQYF
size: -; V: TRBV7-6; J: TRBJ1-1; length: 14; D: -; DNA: TGTGCCAGCAGCTTAGGCCGAACGGACACTGAAGCTTTCTTT; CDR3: CASSLGRTDTEAFF
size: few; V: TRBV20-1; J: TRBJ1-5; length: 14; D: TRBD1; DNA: TGCAGTGCCCCACAGGGGGATAGCAATCAGCCCCAGCATTTT; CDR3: CSAPQGDSNQPQHF
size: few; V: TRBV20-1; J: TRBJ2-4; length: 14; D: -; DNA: TGCAGTGCTAGAGATCGGACCGGTCTAAACATTCAGTACTTC; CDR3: CSARDRTGLNIQYF
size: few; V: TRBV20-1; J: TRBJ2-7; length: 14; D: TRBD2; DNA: TGCAGTGCTAGCGGGACTAGCGGGGGATGGGAGCAGTACTTC; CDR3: CSASGTSGGWEQYF
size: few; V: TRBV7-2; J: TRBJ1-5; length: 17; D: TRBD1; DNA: TGTGCCAGCAGCCTTCGGGACAGGGGAAACCGGAATCAGCCCCAGCATTTT; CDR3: CASSLRDRGNRNQPQHF
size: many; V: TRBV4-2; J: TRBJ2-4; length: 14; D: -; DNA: TGTGCCAGCAGCCAAGAACTAGCCAAAAACATTCAGTACTTC; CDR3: CASSQELAKNIQYF
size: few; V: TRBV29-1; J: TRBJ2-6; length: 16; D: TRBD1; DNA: TGCAGCGTGGGGACAGGGGGCGACTCTGGGGCCAACGTCCTGACTTTC; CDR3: CSVGTGGDSGANVLTF
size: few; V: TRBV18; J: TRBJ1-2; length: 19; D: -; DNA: TGTGCCAGCTCACCACCTATCGAGTCCGAGCCCTTCGATAACTATGGCTACACCTTC; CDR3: CASSPPIESEPFDNYGYTF
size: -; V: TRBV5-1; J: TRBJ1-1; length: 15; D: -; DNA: TGCGCCAGCAGCTTGCTAGTCCGACCGAACACTGAAGCTTTCTTT; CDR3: CASSLLVRPNTEAFF
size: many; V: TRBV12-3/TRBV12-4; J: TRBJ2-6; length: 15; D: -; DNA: TGTGCCAGCAGCCGGCGGACCTCTGGGGCCAACGTCCTGACTTTC; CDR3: CASSRRTSGANVLTF
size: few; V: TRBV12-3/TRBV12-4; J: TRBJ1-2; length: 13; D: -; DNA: TGTGCCACCAGGGCAGGGGCCCCCTATGGCTACACCTTC; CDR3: CATRAGAPYGYTF
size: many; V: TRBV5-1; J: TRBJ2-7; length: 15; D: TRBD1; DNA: TGCGCCAGCAGCTTGGAGGGACAGGGGAGTGACGAGCAGTACTTC; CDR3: CASSLEGQGSDEQYF
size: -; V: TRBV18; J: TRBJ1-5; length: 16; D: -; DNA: TGTGCCGATCAGACATGGAGGGGCCAGAGCAATCAGCCCCAGCATTTT; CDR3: CADQTWRGQSNQPQHF
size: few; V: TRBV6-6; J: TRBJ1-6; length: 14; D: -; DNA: TGTGCCAGCAGTTACTTTGTTTGGGGGTCACCCCTCCACTTT; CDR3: CASSYFVWGSPLHF
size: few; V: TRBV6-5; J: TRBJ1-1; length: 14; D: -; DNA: TGTGCCAGCAGTTACTCGCGGCCGAACACTGAAGCTTTCTTT; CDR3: CASSYSRPNTEAFF
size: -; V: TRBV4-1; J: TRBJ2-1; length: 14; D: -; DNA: TGCGCCAGCAGCCCTCGCGGCGGGGGCTATGAGCAGTTCTTC; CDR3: CASSPRGGGYEQFF
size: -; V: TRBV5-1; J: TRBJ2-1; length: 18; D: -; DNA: TGCGCCAGCAGCTTGGCCAAGGACCGAGGGATTGGGAGAAATGAGCAGTTCTTC; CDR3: CASSLAKDRGIGRNEQFF
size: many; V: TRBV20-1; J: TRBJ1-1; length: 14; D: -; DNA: TGCAGTGCCCAGCGATTAGGACCGGGGAGTGAAGCTTTCTTT; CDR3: CSAQRLGPGSEAFF
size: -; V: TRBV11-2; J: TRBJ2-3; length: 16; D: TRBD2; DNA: TGTGCCAGCAGCTTTCTAGCGGGGGCGCGCACAGATACGCAGTATTTT; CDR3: CASSFLAGARTDTQYF
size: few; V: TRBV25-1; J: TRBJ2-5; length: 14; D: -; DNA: TGTGCCAGCAGTGAATATGAGACCCAATGGTCCCAGTACTTC; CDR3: CASSEYETQWSQYF
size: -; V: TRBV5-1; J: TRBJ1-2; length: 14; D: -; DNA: TGCGCCAGCAGCTTGCGTCGGGGAAACTATGGCTACACCTTC; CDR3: CASSLRRGNYGYTF
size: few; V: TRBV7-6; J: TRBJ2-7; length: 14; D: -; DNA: TGTGCCAGCAGCCCATCCCCGGGACACTACGAGCAGTACTTC; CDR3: CASSPSPGHYEQYF
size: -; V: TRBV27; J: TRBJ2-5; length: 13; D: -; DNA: TGTGCCAGCAGTTTACAGGGTCGGGCGACCCAGTACTTC; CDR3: CASSLQGRATQYF
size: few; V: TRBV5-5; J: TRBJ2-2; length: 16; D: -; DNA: TGTGCCAGCAGCTTGCAATGGGGCTCGAACACCGGGGAGCTGTTTTTT; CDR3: CASSLQWGSNTGELFF
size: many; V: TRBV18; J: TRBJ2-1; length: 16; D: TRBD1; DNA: TGTGCCAGCTCACCACTGAACAGGGGTACCTACAATGAGCAGTTCTTC; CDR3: CASSPLNRGTYNEQFF
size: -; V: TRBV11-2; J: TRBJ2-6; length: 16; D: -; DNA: TGTGCCAGCACTCTTTTTTGGGGCTCTGGGGCCAACGTCCTGACTTTC; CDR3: CASTLFWGSGANVLTF